This record concerns one T cell receptor (beta chain) sequence. Its specificity is not known. Peripheral blood was collected from the related graft donor on the marrow donation day. This entry belongs to a study of T cells after posttransplantation cyclophosphamide. Assay used: immunoSEQ multiplex PCR; TCRdb lists only in-frame clones, some missing. The sample has 25,000 to 30,000 clones; roughly 90% are singletons. Overall study results and limits: Recipient CMV seropositivity and CMV reactivation strongly tracked TRB clonality.

This clonotype was sampled from a man between 50 and 59 years old. Sequenced material: PBMCs.

This CDR3 reads CASNPRGWGETQYF. Here the CDR3 DNA reads TGTGCCAGCAACCCGAGGGGGTGGGGGGAGACCCAGTACTTC. The chain is built from TRBV11-1 and TRBJ2-5; the D gene is possibly TRBD1 (6 bases). The CDR3 length is 14 residues. V lost 7 bases to trimming and J lost 5 bases, with 17 bases between them. From germline, CDR1 is SGHAT and CDR2 FQDESV (reference sequence).